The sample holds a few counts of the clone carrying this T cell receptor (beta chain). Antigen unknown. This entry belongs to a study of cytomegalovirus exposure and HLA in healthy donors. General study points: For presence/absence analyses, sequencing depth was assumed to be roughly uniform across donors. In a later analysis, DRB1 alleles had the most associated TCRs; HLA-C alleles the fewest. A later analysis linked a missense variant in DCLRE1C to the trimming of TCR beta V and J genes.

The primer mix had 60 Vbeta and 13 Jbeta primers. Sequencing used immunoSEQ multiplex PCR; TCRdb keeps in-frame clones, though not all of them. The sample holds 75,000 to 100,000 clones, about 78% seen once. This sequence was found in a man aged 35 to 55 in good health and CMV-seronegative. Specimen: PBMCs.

The CDR3 protein is CASSPGTGGPWPQHF. The CDR3 bases are TGTGCCAGTAGTCCCGGGACAGGGGGCCCCTGGCCCCAGCATTTT. This sequence joins TRBV19 and TRBJ1-5, with 12 bases fitting TRBD1. Germline V gives CDR1 LNHDA, CDR2 SQIVND (reference sequence). The CDR3 spans 15 residues. Trimming took 5 bases from V and 9 from J; bases not matched to a gene: 8.